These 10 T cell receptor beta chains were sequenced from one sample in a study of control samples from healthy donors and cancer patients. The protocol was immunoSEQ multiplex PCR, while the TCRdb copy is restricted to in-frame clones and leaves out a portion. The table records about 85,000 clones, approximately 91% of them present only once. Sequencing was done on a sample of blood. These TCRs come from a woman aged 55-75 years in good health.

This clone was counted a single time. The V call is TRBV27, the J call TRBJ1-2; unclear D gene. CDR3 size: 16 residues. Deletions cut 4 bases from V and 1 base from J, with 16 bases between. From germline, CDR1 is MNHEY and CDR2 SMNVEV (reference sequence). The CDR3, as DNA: TGTGCCAGCAGTTCCCCCTTGGGGAGAGATAACTATGGCTACACCTTC. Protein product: CASSSPLGRDNYGYTF.

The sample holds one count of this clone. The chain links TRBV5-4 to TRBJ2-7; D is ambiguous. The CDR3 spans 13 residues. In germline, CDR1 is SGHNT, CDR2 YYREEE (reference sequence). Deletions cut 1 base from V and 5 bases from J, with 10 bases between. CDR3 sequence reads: CASSLSSVDEQYF. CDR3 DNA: TGTGCCAGCAGCTTGTCATCAGTGGACGAGCAGTACTTC.

Written as DNA, the CDR3 is TGTGCCAGCAGTTACTCGGTGGAGGGTGGATCACCCCTCCACTTT. Its translation: CASSYSVEGGSPLHF. The V and J genes are TRBV6-2 or TRBV6-3 and TRBJ1-6; D gene unclear. V lost 0 bases, J lost 10 bases, and 13 bases lay in between. The CDR3 runs to 15 residues. The germline V gene encodes CDR1 MNHEY and CDR2 SVGEGT.

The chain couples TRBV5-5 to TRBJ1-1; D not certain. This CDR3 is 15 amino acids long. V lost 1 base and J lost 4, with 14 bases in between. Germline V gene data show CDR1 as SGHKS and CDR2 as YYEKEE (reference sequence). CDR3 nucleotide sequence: TGTGCCAGCAGCTTGTTAGGCGGTGGTGGCACTGAAGCTTTCTTT. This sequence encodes CASSLLGGGGTEAFF.

CDR3 nucleotides: TGTGCCAGCAGCCCTCCCAGTAAGTTGGTGAACACTGAAGCTTTCTTT. Protein product: CASSPPSKLVNTEAFF. V gene TRBV6-6 combines with J gene TRBJ1-1; D is uncertain. The CDR3 is made up of 16 amino acids. Trimming cost V 6 bases and J 0 bases, with 17 bases left between them. Germline V lookup: CDR1 MNHNY, CDR2 SVGAGI (reference sequence).

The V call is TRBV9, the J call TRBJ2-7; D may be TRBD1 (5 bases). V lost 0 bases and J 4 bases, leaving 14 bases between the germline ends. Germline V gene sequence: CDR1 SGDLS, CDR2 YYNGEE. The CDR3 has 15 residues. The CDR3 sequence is CASSVDLGQGYEQYF. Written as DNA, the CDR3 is TGTGCCAGCAGCGTAGATCTGGGGCAGGGTTACGAGCAGTACTTC.

CDR3 sequence reads: CASSNTGNRMGNSPLHF. The CDR3 nucleotides read TGTGCCAGTAGTAACACAGGGAACAGGATGGGAAATTCACCCCTCCACTTT. The chain carries TRBV19 and TRBJ1-6; possibly TRBD1 for D (6 bases). Germline V gene lookup returns CDR1 LNHDA and CDR2 SQIVND (reference sequence). Trimming removed 4 bases from V and 7 bases from J, with 20 bases in between. The CDR3 length is 17 residues.

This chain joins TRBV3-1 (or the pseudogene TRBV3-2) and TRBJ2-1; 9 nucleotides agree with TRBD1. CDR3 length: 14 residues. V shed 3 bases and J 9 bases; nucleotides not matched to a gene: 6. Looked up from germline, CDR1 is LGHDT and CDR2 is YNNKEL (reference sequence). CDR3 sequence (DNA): TGTGCCAGCAGCCAGGGACAGGGTAAGGGTGAGCAGTTCTTC. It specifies CASSQGQGKGEQFF.

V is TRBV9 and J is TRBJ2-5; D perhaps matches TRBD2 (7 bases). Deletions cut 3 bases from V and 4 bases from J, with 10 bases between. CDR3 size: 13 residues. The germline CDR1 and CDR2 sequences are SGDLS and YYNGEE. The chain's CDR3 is CASSAGGPETQYF. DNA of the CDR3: TGTGCCAGCAGCGCGGGGGGCCCAGAGACCCAGTACTTC. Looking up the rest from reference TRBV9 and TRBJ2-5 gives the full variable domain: DSGVTQTPKHLITATGQRVTLRCSPRSGDLSVYWYQQSLDQGLQFLIQYYNGEERAKGNILERFSAQQFPDLHSELNLSSLELGDSALYFCASSAGGPETQYFGPGTRLLVL.

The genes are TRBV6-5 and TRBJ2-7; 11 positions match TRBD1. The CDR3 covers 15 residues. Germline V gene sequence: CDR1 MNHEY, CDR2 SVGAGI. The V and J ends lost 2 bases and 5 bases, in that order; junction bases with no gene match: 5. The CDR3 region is CASSYAGQGDHEQYF. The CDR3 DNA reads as TGTGCCAGCAGTTACGCGGGACAGGGGGACCACGAGCAGTACTTC.